This is a list of T cell receptor beta chains from one sample in a study of blood T cell repertoires in COVID-19. The protocol was immunoSEQ multiplex PCR, while the TCRdb copy is restricted to in-frame clones and leaves out a portion. The sample contains about 56,000 clones, more than 80% of which appear only once. Sequenced: peripheral blood. The origin of the receptors is a human donor in a cohort sampled during active COVID-19. The CDR3 runs from the conserved cysteine through the conserved F or W. Each record gives: clone size, V gene, J gene, D gene, CDR3 DNA, CDR3 protein. D genes are given only for firm matches. For some rows the clone size is stated as once, few or many, or as a class when expanded; others skip it.

>.|TRBV5-6|TRBJ2-2|TRBD2
TGTGCCAGCAGTCTAGCGGGGGGGCTCGTTGACACCGGGGAGCTGTTTTTT
CASSLAGGLVDTGELFF
>.|TRBV7-2|TRBJ1-6|TRBD1
TGTGCCAGCAGCTCCCGACAGGGTGGGAAGGGAGGCTATAATTCACCCCTCCACTTT
CASSSRQGGKGGYNSPLHF
>.|TRBV4-2|TRBJ2-5|.
TGTGCCAGCAGCCAAGGATTCGCGGGACGGAGGACGGCCCAGTACTTC
CASSQGFAGRRTAQYF
>.|TRBV7-2|TRBJ2-7|TRBD1
TGTGCCAGCAGCCCCGGGACAGGGTCCTACGAGCAGTACTTC
CASSPGTGSYEQYF
>few|TRBV2|TRBJ1-1|.
TGTGCCAGCAGTTCCAGGGCGGGGGTAACTGAAGCTTTCTTT
CASSSRAGVTEAFF
>.|TRBV27|TRBJ2-3|.
TGTGCCAGCAGTCTGAGACAGGGCACAGATACGCAGTATTTT
CASSLRQGTDTQYF
>.|TRBV3-1/TRBV3-2|TRBJ1-3|.
TGTGCCAGCAGCCAGAGTTTTCAGGGGAACACCATATATTTT
CASSQSFQGNTIYF
>.|TRBV6-5|TRBJ1-5|TRBD1
TGTGCCAGCAGGGCAGGGGGGTATCAGCCCCAGCATTTT
CASRAGGYQPQHF
>.|TRBV28|TRBJ2-2|TRBD2
TGTGCCATCCGGGGACTAGCGGAAACCGGGGAGCTGTTTTTT
CAIRGLAETGELFF
>.|TRBV7-2|TRBJ1-6|TRBD1
TGTGCCAGCAGCAGTACCGGGACAGACAATTCACCCCTCCACTTT
CASSSTGTDNSPLHF
>.|TRBV7-2|TRBJ1-5|.
TGTGCCAGCAGCTTAGGGGCAGGTAGCAATCAGCCCCAGCATTTT
CASSLGAGSNQPQHF
>once|TRBV19|TRBJ2-3|TRBD2
TGTGCCAGTCGGCGGGGGGCCGACACAGATACGCAGTATTTT
CASRRGADTDTQYF
>.|TRBV4-2|TRBJ2-3|.
TGTGCCAGCAGTCCTAGCGAGGGCGCAGATACGCAGTATTTT
CASSPSEGADTQYF
>once|TRBV27|TRBJ2-7|.
TGTGCCAGCAGTTTATATAGGGGGAACGAGCAGTACTTC
CASSLYRGNEQYF
>.|TRBV25-1|TRBJ1-1|TRBD1
TGTGCCAGCAGTGCAGGGACAGAGCGGAACACTGAAGCTTTCTTT
CASSAGTERNTEAFF
>.|TRBV13|TRBJ2-1|.
TGTGCCAGCAGCCACCTAGGACAGACATTCAATGAGCAGTTCTTC
CASSHLGQTFNEQFF
>once|TRBV18|TRBJ2-2|TRBD1
TGTGCCAGCTCACCTTCAGGGGGATCCGGGGAGCTGTTTTTT
CASSPSGGSGELFF
>.|TRBV9|TRBJ2-1|.
TGTGCCAGCAGCGTAGTCCCCCTAGGGGGGGGGTCCTACAATGAGCAGTTCTTC
CASSVVPLGGGSYNEQFF
>.|TRBV5-4|TRBJ2-1|TRBD2
TGTGCCAGCAGCTTAACCAATGTGGTAGCGGGCTATGAGCAGTTCTTC
CASSLTNVVAGYEQFF
>.|TRBV9|TRBJ1-3|.
TGTGCCAGCAGCCAAGTTCCGGGGTATTCTGGAAACACCATATATTTT
CASSQVPGYSGNTIYF
>.|TRBV20-1|TRBJ2-7|.
TGCAGTGCATATCTAGCCTACGAGCAGTACTTC
CSAYLAYEQYF
>.|TRBV10-1|TRBJ2-3|.
TGCGCCAGGGGGGGACAGCAACCCAGCACAGATACGCAGTATTTT
CARGGQQPSTDTQYF
>.|TRBV3-1/TRBV3-2|TRBJ2-3|.
TGTGCCAGCAGCCAAGAGTACAGACCAGGCACAGATACGCAGTATTTT
CASSQEYRPGTDTQYF
>.|TRBV5-1|TRBJ1-2|TRBD1
TGCGCCAGCAGCTCGCAGGGGGCGGACTATGGCTACACCTTC
CASSSQGADYGYTF
>.|TRBV5-4|TRBJ1-2|TRBD1
TGTGCCAGCAGCCCTGATTTAGGGACAGGCCTCTATGGCTACACCTTC
CASSPDLGTGLYGYTF
>few|TRBV7-2|TRBJ1-5|.
TGTGCCAGCAGCCTCGACAGGTATAGCAATCAGCCCCAGCATTTT
CASSLDRYSNQPQHF
>.|TRBV4-1|TRBJ1-1|.
TGCGCCAGCAGCCAACGGGGGGGGAGAAACACTGAAGCTTTCTTT
CASSQRGGRNTEAFF
>once|TRBV6-2/TRBV6-3|TRBJ2-5|TRBD2
TGTGCCAGCAGTTACCCCGATGGACTAGCGGGGGGGCCTGGGCGAGAGACCCAGTACTTC
CASSYPDGLAGGPGRETQYF
>.|TRBV12-3/TRBV12-4|TRBJ2-7|TRBD2
TGTGCCAGCAGCCGAACCAGGGAGGGCGAGCAGTACTTC
CASSRTREGEQYF
>.|TRBV12-5|TRBJ1-5|.
TGTGCTAGTGGTCTTCCTAATCAGCCCCAGCATTTT
CASGLPNQPQHF
>.|TRBV5-1|TRBJ1-1|TRBD1
TGCGCCAGCAGCATACTAACCGGGACAGGGTCGAACACTGAAGCTTTCTTT
CASSILTGTGSNTEAFF
>.|TRBV27|TRBJ1-5|.
TGTGCCAGCAGTTTATGGGGGGATGGCAATCAGCCCCAGCATTTT
CASSLWGDGNQPQHF
>few|TRBV19|TRBJ1-2|TRBD1
TGTGCCAGCAACAGGGGGGTCTATGGCTACACCTTC
CASNRGVYGYTF
>.|TRBV5-6|TRBJ1-2|TRBD1
TGTGCCAGCAGCTTCTGGGACAGGGGGGACTATGGCTACACCTTC
CASSFWDRGDYGYTF
>.|TRBV7-2|TRBJ2-3|TRBD2
TGTGCCAGCAGCTTAGTGTCGAGCGGGGGGGCCTCTCGAGGTACGCAGTATTTT
CASSLVSSGGASRGTQYF
>.|TRBV7-2|TRBJ2-3|TRBD2
TGTGCCAGCAGCTTGGTCTTCGGCGGGGAGGGGGATACGCAGTATTTT
CASSLVFGGEGDTQYF
>.|TRBV7-8|TRBJ2-7|.
TGTGCCAGCAGCTTACAGATCACCTACGAGCAGTACTTC
CASSLQITYEQYF
>.|TRBV10-3|TRBJ1-1|.
TGTGCCATCCGGGGGGAAAACACTGAAGCTTTCTTT
CAIRGENTEAFF
>.|TRBV11-3|TRBJ2-5|.
TGTGCCAGCAGCTTAGATCTACAGGGGACCCAGTACTTC
CASSLDLQGTQYF
>.|TRBV19|TRBJ2-3|.
TGTGCCAGTAGTACAGGCAGGCGAAGCACAGATACGCAGTATTTT
CASSTGRRSTDTQYF